The 14 T cell receptor beta chains listed next were all sequenced from one sample in a study of read filtering for tumor transcriptome and immune sequencing. This library used roughly 400 ng RNA and molecular barcoded adaptors spanning alpha/delta and beta/gamma chains. MiXCR, applied by TCRdb to the reads, yields one record per CDR3 protein. The table includes tens of thousands of distinct CDR3 sequences, roughly an eighth detected once. Sequencing was performed on a population of CD138-negative cells sorted from bone marrow. The origin of the receptors is a donor at least 40 years old with multiple myeloma.

This clonotype has just a few counts. The chain uses TRBV10-3 and TRBJ2-7, with 7 bases aligning to TRBD1. CDR1 ENHRY and CDR2 SYGVKD come from the germline V gene. The V and J ends lost 8 bases and 9 bases, in that order; junction bases with no gene match: 13. There are 13 residues in the CDR3. In DNA form, the CDR3 reads TGTGCCATCCGTCGACAGGGCTCTGAGTGGCAGTACTTC. Amino acids: CAIRRQGSEWQYF.

This clonotype came up many times. This chain joins TRBV7-6 and TRBJ2-2, with D possibly TRBD2 on 6 matching bases. The germline V gene encodes CDR1 SGHVS and CDR2 FNYEAQ. The CDR3 contains 16 residues. V lost 5 bases and J lost 4, with 17 bases in between. The CDR3, as DNA: TGTGCCAGCAGCGGTAGGACTATTCAAGGCACCGGGGAGCTGTTTTTT. This encodes CASSGRTIQGTGELFF.

This clonotype was counted many times. The chain uses TRBV12-3 or TRBV12-4 and TRBJ1-5, with unresolved D. Trimming left V 9 bases short and J 1 base short, with 10 bases between. The CDR3 sequence is 13 residues long. The CDR3 region is CASLGESNQPQHF. CDR3 sequence (DNA): TGTGCCAGTCTAGGCGAGAGCAATCAGCCCCAGCATTTT.

Ten or more counts support this clonotype. This sequence joins TRBV12-3 or TRBV12-4 and TRBJ2-7; D is possibly TRBD2 (7 bases). This CDR3 has 13 residues. The V end lost 3 bases, the J end lost 7 bases, and 13 bases lay between the germline ends. CDR3 DNA: TGTGCCAGCAGTTTTGGGGGGGCCGGGGAGCAGTACTTC. Amino acids: CASSFGGAGEQYF.

This clonotype was observed at least ten times. The rearrangement uses TRBV5-1 and TRBJ1-4; D remains ambiguous. Germline V lookup: CDR1 SGHRS, CDR2 YFSETQ. This CDR3 spans 14 amino acids. The V end was cut by 1 base, the J end by 0 bases, with 4 bases between. The CDR3 loop reads CASSLTPTNEKLFF. CDR3 in DNA: TGCGCCAGCAGCTTGACCCCAACTAATGAAAAACTGTTTTTT. The variable domain in full, completed from reference TRBV5-1 and TRBJ1-4, reads KAGVTQTPRYLIKTRGQQVTLSCSPISGHRSVSWYQQTPGQGLQFLFEYFSETQRNKGNFPGRFSGRQFSNSRSEMNVSTLELGDSALYLCASSLTPTNEKLFFGSGTQLSVL.

Many counts were recorded for this clonotype. The chain couples TRBV20-1 to TRBJ2-7; TRBD2 agrees at 12 bases. The CDR3 loop spans 13 amino acids. From germline, CDR1 is DFQATT and CDR2 SNEGSKA (reference sequence). After removal of 5 bases from V and 3 bases from J, the junction contained 2 bases not matched to a gene. The DNA for the CDR3 is TGCAGTGCTCAACTAGCGGGAGGCTACGAGCAGTACTTC. Amino acids: CSAQLAGGYEQYF.

Regarding this clonotype: An end of the junction does not agree with germline; a read error may underlie this. This chain links TRBV5-1 with TRBJ2-2, with 9 positions matching TRBD1. The CDR3 extends over 16 amino acids. The germline V gene has CDR1 SGHRS and CDR2 YFSETQ. CDR3 amino acids: CASSSQGTGNTGGLFF. CDR3 DNA: TGCGCCAGCAGCTCGCAAGGGACAGGGAACACCGGGGGGCTGTTTTTT.

In this sample, this clonotype turned up many times. The V gene is TRBV6-2 or TRBV6-3, the J gene TRBJ2-1, with TRBD2 identical over 14 bases. This CDR3 region has 16 residues. J lost 3 bases, V lost 6 bases, and 4 bases had no gene match. The germline gives CDR1 MNHEY, CDR2 SVGEGT. CDR3 sequence: CASRQGLAGDYNEQFF. CDR3 sequence (DNA): TGTGCCAGCAGACAGGGACTAGCGGGAGACTACAATGAGCAGTTCTTC.

This rearrangement joins TRBV7-8 to TRBJ2-2; the D is unclear. This CDR3 contains 15 residues. The germline V gene encodes CDR1 SGHVS and CDR2 FQNEAQ. Trimming cost V 7 bases and J 0 bases, with 12 bases left between them. Here the CDR3 reads CASTSVQSNTGELFF. The CDR3, as DNA: TGTGCCAGCACCTCAGTACAGTCGAACACCGGGGAGCTGTTTTTT.

To note about this clonotype: Compared with germline, one end of the junction differs, possibly owing to a read error. J is TRBJ2-1 and V is TRBV27, with a tentative D call TRBD1 (5 bases). Per germline, CDR1 MNHEY and CDR2 SMNVEV (reference sequence). There are 12 residues in the CDR3. The CDR3 loop is CASSGAYSEQFF. The CDR3 DNA is TGTGCCAGCAGTGGGGCATACAGTGAGCAGTTCTTC.

With regard to this clonotype: A read error may produce the germline difference seen at one junction end. The V and J genes are TRBV7-9 and TRBJ2-3; the match to TRBD1 covers 9 bases. Germline V lookup: CDR1 SEHNR, CDR2 FQNEAQ (reference sequence). CDR3 length: 16 residues. The CDR3 spells CACSPPGQGLTDTQYF. The CDR3 DNA follows: TGTGCCTGCAGCCCCCCCGGACAGGGGTTAACAGATACGCAGTATTTT.

This clonotype was counted at least ten times. The chain has TRBV27 and TRBJ2-7; D perhaps matches TRBD2 (5 bases). CDR3 length: 15 amino acids. Germline CDR1 reads MNHEY; CDR2 reads SMNVEV (reference sequence). With 2 bases removed from V and 8 bases from J, the gap between germline ends came to 19 bases. The CDR3 reads CASSLSGSGLGQQYF. In DNA form, the CDR3 reads TGTGCCAGCAGTTTAAGCGGTAGTGGGTTGGGTCAGCAGTACTTC.

Many counts were recorded for this clonotype. The chain carries TRBV20-1 and TRBJ1-5, with 7 nucleotides matching TRBD1. J gave up 1 base and V 3 bases, and 3 bases lay outside the gene matches. The CDR3 contains 14 residues. Germline CDR1 reads DFQATT; CDR2 reads SNEGSKA (reference sequence). The CDR3 DNA sequence: TGCAGTGCTAGCGACAGGGCCAGCAATCAGCCCCAGCATTTT. This gives the protein CSASDRASNQPQHF.

Points on this clonotype: A much larger clone differs from this one at a single base, so this may be a read error. This chain connects TRBV27 to TRBJ2-7; D remains unclear. Germline CDR1 MNHEY, CDR2 SMNVEV (reference sequence). The CDR3 has 13 residues. For the CDR3, the DNA is TGTGCCGGCAGTAAATTTAGTGCCTACGAGCAGTACTTC. It codes for CAGSKFSAYEQYF.